The 29 T cell receptor beta chains below come from one sample, sequenced in a study of response to subunit inactivated influenza vaccine. In TCRdb, the RT-PCR reads were re-called with MiXCR into one record per CDR3 protein. The table shows roughly 670,000 distinct CDR3 sequences, with around 15% occurring only once. Specimen: PBMCs from blood, collected roughly 15 days before vaccination. These receptors all come from a man aged 50 to 60 who received an inactivated influenza vaccine.

This chain connects TRBV20-1 to TRBJ2-7; 10 nucleotides agree with TRBD2. The CDR3 loop spans 15 amino acids. V was clipped by 0 bases and J by 7 bases; unmatched bases: 9. Germline V gene data show CDR1 as DFQATT and CDR2 as SNEGSKA (reference sequence). DNA of the CDR3: TGCAGTGCTAGAGACTTAGCGGGAGGTCCCTCGGAGCAGTACTTC. Its translation is CSARDLAGGPSEQYF.

This rearrangement joins TRBV15 to TRBJ2-5; a possible D gene is TRBD1 (5 bases). Germline CDR1 LNHNV, CDR2 YYDKDF (reference sequence). The ends were cut back, 1 base at V and 4 bases at J, with 16 bases in the middle. This CDR3 contains 16 residues. Written as DNA, the CDR3 is TGTGCCACCAGCAGAGTCACAGGCGCTTTAGGAGAGACCCAGTACTTC. This sequence encodes CATSRVTGALGETQYF.

This clonotype has a handful of counts. The genes are TRBV5-5 and TRBJ2-7; D unclear. With 4 bases removed from V and 0 bases from J, the gap between germline ends came to 23 bases. CDR3 length: 18 amino acids. Per the germline V gene, CDR1 is SGHKS and CDR2 is YYEKEE (reference sequence). CDR3 loop: CASSLEGDRATFSYEQYF. Here the CDR3 DNA reads TGTGCCAGCAGCCTGGAAGGTGATAGGGCTACCTTCTCCTACGAGCAGTACTTC. Filled out from reference TRBV5-5 and TRBJ2-7, the complete variable domain reads DAGVTQSPTHLIKTRGQQVTLRCSPISGHKSVSWYQQVLGQGPQFIFQYYEKEERGRGNFPDRFSARQFPNYSSELNVNALLLGDSALYLCASSLEGDRATFSYEQYFGPGTRLTVT.

The V gene is TRBV7-2, the J gene TRBJ2-3, with 8 bases identical to TRBD2. Germline assignment: CDR1 SGHTA and CDR2 FQGNSA. V was pared by 0 bases and J by 6 bases, with 5 bases of the junction left unmatched. The CDR3 is 15 amino acids. The CDR3 DNA reads TGTGCCAGCAGCTTAGCTCCGGGGGGGGCTGATACGCAGTATTTT. Its protein product is CASSLAPGGADTQYF. Full variable domain (rest looked up from reference TRBV7-2 and TRBJ2-3): GAGVSQSPSNKVTEKGKDVELRCDPISGHTALYWYRQSLGQGLEFLIYFQGNSAPDKSGLPSDRFSAERTGGSVSTLTIQRTQQEDSAVYLCASSLAPGGADTQYFGPGTRLTVL.

This clonotype was observed many times. The rearrangement links TRBV7-9 to TRBJ2-7, with D tentatively TRBD1 (7 bases). The CDR3 loop spans 15 amino acids. CDR1 SEHNR and CDR2 FQNEAQ come from the germline V gene (reference sequence). Trimming shortened V by 5 bases and J by 3 bases, and 17 bases separated the two germline ends. The CDR3 protein is CASSPLDRDFYEQYF. CDR3 in DNA: TGTGCCAGCAGCCCCTTAGACAGGGACTTCTACGAGCAGTACTTC.

In this sample, this clonotype turned up many times. The chain carries TRBV10-3 and TRBJ2-6; D possibly matches TRBD1 or TRBD2 (5 bases each). This CDR3 contains 16 residues. Trimming removed 6 bases at V and 1 base at J, with 13 bases between. Germline CDR1 ENHRY, CDR2 SYGVKD. The CDR3 loop is CAIRGTEVSGANVLTF. The CDR3 DNA reads TGTGCCATCAGAGGGACGGAAGTGTCTGGGGCCAACGTCCTGACTTTC.

The chain recombines TRBV20-1 with TRBJ2-4, with a tentative D call TRBD2 (6 bases). The CDR3 has 16 amino acids. Deletions cut 0 bases from V and 1 base from J, with 13 bases between. Germline V lookup: CDR1 DFQATT, CDR2 SNEGSKA (reference sequence). CDR3 residues: CSARENGGRAKNIQYF. CDR3 nucleotides: TGCAGTGCTAGAGAGAATGGTGGGAGGGCCAAAAACATTCAGTACTTC.

As to this clonotype: Being one base from a much bigger clone, this may be a read error. The chain uses TRBV12-3 or TRBV12-4 and TRBJ1-1; no firm D call. The V gene lost 5 bases and the J gene lost 0 bases, with 4 bases spanning the gap. The CDR3 has 12 amino acids. The CDR3 bases are TGTGCCAGCAGTGCCGTGAACACTGAAGCTTTCTTT. Translating gives CASSAVNTEAFF.

This clonotype occurred a few times. This sequence joins TRBV10-3 and TRBJ2-7; D unclear. The V gene lost 4 bases and the J gene lost 5 bases, with 6 bases spanning the gap. The length of the CDR3 is 11 residues. CDR1 and CDR2 from the germline V gene are ENHRY and SYGVKD. The CDR3 here is CAISGGNEQYF. The CDR3 DNA sequence: TGTGCCATCAGTGGAGGCAACGAGCAGTACTTC.

V and J are TRBV5-5 and TRBJ1-2; the match to TRBD1 covers 8 bases. Trimming at V came to 4 bases and at J to 4 bases, leaving 6 bases not matched to a gene. The CDR3 contains 14 residues. CDR1 SGHKS and CDR2 YYEKEE come from the germline V gene (reference sequence). The CDR3: CASSQGTGSYGYTF. For the CDR3, the DNA is TGTGCCAGCAGCCAAGGGACAGGCAGCTATGGCTACACCTTC.

This clonotype was seen a handful of times. The V and J genes are TRBV7-9 and TRBJ2-7, with D tentatively TRBD1 (6 bases). The germline gives CDR1 SEHNR, CDR2 FQNEAQ (reference sequence). Trimming stripped 6 bases from V and 3 bases from J, with 15 bases between. This CDR3 contains 14 residues. CDR3 sequence (DNA): TGTGCCAGCAGTCCCCGGGACAACCACTACGAGCAGTACTTC. The encoded protein is CASSPRDNHYEQYF.

V usage is TRBV5-1 and J usage is TRBJ2-2; D uncertain. Trimming took off 3 bases at V and 2 bases at J, with 14 bases between the two ends. The CDR3 contains 16 residues. Per germline, CDR1 SGHRS and CDR2 YFSETQ. Here the CDR3 DNA reads TGCGCCAGCAGCTCCAACCCCGGGCTAAACACCGGGGAGCTGTTTTTT. It codes for CASSSNPGLNTGELFF.

This clonotype showed up many times. This chain uses TRBV10-3 with TRBJ2-1; 8 positions agree with TRBD2. The J segment lost 5 bases and the V segment lost 8 bases, leaving 5 bases of the junction unmatched. Looked up from germline, CDR1 is ENHRY and CDR2 is SYGVKD. The CDR3 consists of 13 residues. The CDR3 is CAIGIAGNNEQFF. CDR3 DNA sequence: TGTGCCATCGGGATAGCGGGGAACAATGAGCAGTTCTTC.

The gene calls are TRBV11-1 and TRBJ2-6, with a possible D match to TRBD1 (6 bases). Germline assignment: CDR1 SGHAT and CDR2 FQDESV (reference sequence). Deletions cut 2 bases from V and 6 bases from J, with 23 bases between. The CDR3 has 19 residues. CDR3 in amino acids: CASSLSKGGASLQANVLTF. CDR3 DNA: TGTGCCAGCAGCTTATCAAAAGGGGGTGCTAGCCTTCAGGCCAACGTCCTGACTTTC. Full variable domain (missing parts from reference TRBV11-1 and TRBJ2-6): EAEVAQSPRYKITEKSQAVAFWCDPISGHATLYWYRQILGQGPELLVQFQDESVVDDSQLPKDRFSAERLKGVDSTLKIQPAELGDSAMYLCASSLSKGGASLQANVLTFGAGSRLTVL.

This clonotype has only a few counts. CDR3 coding DNA: TGTGCCACCAGCAGAGCCTTAGGGGGATTTGGGGAAAAACTGTTTTTT. Encoded protein: CATSRALGGFGEKLFF. V gene TRBV15 combines with J gene TRBJ1-4; the D gene is possibly TRBD1 (6 bases). The CDR3 is 16 residues long. Germline V CDR1 and CDR2: LNHNV, YYDKDF (reference sequence). V was cut by 1 base and J by 8 bases, with 17 bases left in between.

The V gene is TRBV20-1, the J gene TRBJ1-2; 8 bases agree with TRBD1. CDR1 and CDR2 from the germline V gene are DFQATT and SNEGSKA (reference sequence). V shed 3 bases, J shed 4 bases, and the junction held 13 bases outside the gene matches. The CDR3 sequence is 16 residues long. The CDR3 loop reads CSASPSGGQGTYGYTF. CDR3 bases: TGCAGTGCTAGCCCCTCGGGAGGACAGGGAACCTATGGCTACACCTTC.

This clonotype was observed at least ten times. The chain combines TRBV6-6 with TRBJ2-3; no clear D. Germline CDR1 and CDR2: MNHNY and SVGAGI (reference sequence). There are 11 residues in the CDR3. Trimming cost V 6 bases and J 2 bases, with 3 bases left between them. DNA of the CDR3: TGTGCCAGCAGAATCACAGATACGCAGTATTTT. Its protein product is CASRITDTQYF.

This clonotype was detected only a few times. The rearrangement uses TRBV4-2 and TRBJ2-1; D may be TRBD2 (6 bases). V was cut by 0 bases and J by 9 bases, with 9 bases left in between. The V gene's germline CDR1 is LGHNA and CDR2 YNFKEQ. The CDR3 is 13 amino acids. The CDR3 DNA sequence: TGTGCCAGCAGCCAAGATGGGGGGACTGAGCAGTTCTTC. Its protein product is CASSQDGGTEQFF.

This clonotype was detected only a few times. The chain employs TRBV20-1 and TRBJ2-7; no clear D gene. The CDR3 contains 14 residues. Germline CDR1 is DFQATT and CDR2 is SNEGSKA (reference sequence). With 5 bases removed from V and 2 bases from J, the gap between germline ends came to 16 bases. CDR3 bases: TGCAGTGCTGAACTTGGCAGCTCCGCCTACGAGCAGTACTTC. Protein sequence: CSAELGSSAYEQYF.

This clonotype was recorded at least ten times. The chain links TRBV27 to TRBJ2-1; 14 nucleotides align to TRBD2. V shed 5 bases and J 4 bases; nucleotides not matched to a gene: 4. Germline CDR1 MNHEY, CDR2 SMNVEV (reference sequence). The CDR3 is made up of 16 amino acids. The chain's CDR3 is CASSHGLAGGYNEQFF. CDR3 nucleotides: TGTGCCAGCAGTCATGGACTAGCGGGGGGTTACAATGAGCAGTTCTTC.

This clonotype was seen a few times. The V and J genes are TRBV4-2 and TRBJ2-1; a possible D gene is TRBD2 (6 bases). The CDR3 has 15 amino acids. CDR1 is LGHNA and CDR2 is YNFKEQ in the germline V gene. With 5 bases removed from V and 2 bases from J, the gap between germline ends came to 13 bases. CDR3 residues: CASSSRSGTYNEQFF. The CDR3 DNA reads as TGTGCCAGCAGCTCCCGTAGCGGAACCTACAATGAGCAGTTCTTC.

The chain employs TRBV20-1 and TRBJ2-7; either TRBD1 or TRBD2 may fit D (5 bases each). V lost 6 bases and J lost 2, with 14 bases in between. The germline V gene encodes CDR1 DFQATT and CDR2 SNEGSKA (reference sequence). The CDR3 is 13 residues long. CDR3 protein: CSARDGFTYEQYF. The CDR3 DNA sequence: TGCAGTGCCAGGGACGGGTTTACCTACGAGCAGTACTTC.

This clonotype was observed a handful of times. V is TRBV4-2 and J is TRBJ1-6, with TRBD1 matching over 7 bases. This CDR3 is 18 amino acids long. Germline CDR1 LGHNA, CDR2 YNFKEQ. The ends lost 4 bases at V and 0 bases at J; junction bases unmatched: 9. In DNA, the CDR3 is TGTGCCAGCAGCCCAAGACAGGGTATATCCTCCTATAATTCACCCCTCCACTTT. Its translation is CASSPRQGISSYNSPLHF.

The rearrangement links TRBV5-1 to TRBJ2-1; 11 bases are a match to TRBD2. The V and J ends lost 4 bases and 8 bases, in that order; junction bases with no gene match: 11. Germline V gives CDR1 SGHRS, CDR2 YFSETQ. The CDR3 length is 16 residues. CDR3 in amino acids: CASSGELAGEMDEQFF. As DNA, the CDR3 is TGCGCCAGCAGCGGGGAACTAGCGGGAGAGATGGATGAGCAGTTCTTC.

This clonotype was picked up many times. The genes are TRBV10-3 and TRBJ2-1, with TRBD2 matching 13 bases. The CDR3 is 16 amino acids. Germline V gene sequence: CDR1 ENHRY, CDR2 SYGVKD. V dropped 3 bases and J dropped 8; count of bases not matched to a gene: 7. CDR3 in DNA: TGTGCCATCAGTGACCCCGGGACTAGCGGGAAATATGAGCAGTTCTTC. Amino acids: CAISDPGTSGKYEQFF.

This clonotype was seen at least ten times. The chain has TRBV7-9 and TRBJ2-7; D is perhaps TRBD1 or TRBD2 (5 bases each). Germline-derived CDR1 and CDR2 are SEHNR and FQNEAQ (reference sequence). The CDR3 extends over 15 amino acids. The V gene lost 5 bases and the J gene lost 2 bases, with 16 bases spanning the gap. This CDR3 reads CASSPPGPRAYEQYF. The CDR3 bases are TGTGCCAGCAGCCCACCGGGACCGCGTGCCTACGAGCAGTACTTC.

CDR3 region: CATSDLSRGPSSSYNEQFF. CDR3 DNA: TGTGCCACCAGTGATTTGTCCAGGGGGCCAAGCAGCTCCTACAATGAGCAGTTCTTC. This rearrangement joins TRBV24-1 to TRBJ2-1; 8 bases are a match to TRBD1. Per germline, CDR1 KGHDR and CDR2 SFDVKD. After removal of 0 bases from V and 0 bases from J, the junction contained 9 bases not matched to a gene. This CDR3 is 19 amino acids long.

The V gene is TRBV24-1, the J gene TRBJ2-2; D tentatively fits TRBD1 or TRBD2 (6 bases each). There are 16 residues in the CDR3. CDR1 is KGHDR and CDR2 is SFDVKD in the germline V gene. V was shortened by 0 bases and J by 7 bases, with 14 bases between the two germline ends. CDR3 sequence: CATSDLLEGDVGELFF. The DNA for the CDR3 is TGTGCCACCAGTGATTTGCTGGAGGGGGATGTCGGGGAGCTGTTTTTT.

This chain connects TRBV11-2 to TRBJ2-5, with 7 bases aligning to TRBD2. CDR1 SGHAT and CDR2 FQNNGV come from the germline V gene. The CDR3 covers 19 residues. The trim removed 7 bases at V and 1 base at J, leaving 21 bases unmatched. CDR3 residues: CASTKAYGWGGTSQETQYF. CDR3 sequence (DNA): TGTGCCAGCACCAAAGCCTACGGCTGGGGGGGAACATCCCAAGAGACCCAGTACTTC.